A selection of T cell receptor beta chains follows, all from one sample in a study of T cells in Graves' hyperthyroidism and ophthalmopathy. TCRdb re-called the multiplex PCR reads with MiXCR, one entry per CDR3 protein. The sample holds 600,000 to 650,000 distinct CDR3 sequences, under 25% seen once. Sequencing input: blood. All receptors come from a man aged 30 to 39 with Graves' ophthalmopathy. Both conserved end residues are part of each CDR3. D genes are given only for firm matches. The listing skips clone size in some rows; elsewhere it reads once, few, many or a size class.

j_gene	abundance	v_gene	d_gene	CDR3aa	CDR3nt
TRBJ1-5	once	TRBV6-1	.	CASSKSGGAWSNQPQHF	TGTGCCAGCAGTAAATCGGGGGGGGCCTGGAGCAATCAGCCCCAGCATTTT
TRBJ2-1	.	TRBV19	TRBD2	CASSIVGSGRAKYNEQFF	TGTGCCAGTAGTATAGTCGGTAGCGGGAGGGCCAAATACAATGAGCAGTTCTTC
TRBJ1-1	.	TRBV7-9	TRBD1	CASSQGTGYTEAFF	TGTGCCAGCAGCCAGGGGACAGGGTACACTGAAGCTTTCTTT
TRBJ2-1	many	TRBV12-3/TRBV12-4	TRBD2	CASSFWAGGPVNEQFF	TGTGCCAGCAGTTTTTGGGCGGGAGGGCCCGTGAATGAGCAGTTCTTC
TRBJ1-2	.	TRBV7-9	.	CASSLAYPNLGHGYTF	TGTGCCAGCAGCTTAGCGTACCCGAATTTAGGACATGGCTACACCTTC
TRBJ2-1	.	TRBV5-5	.	CASSLAAYYNEQFF	TGTGCCAGCAGCTTAGCGGCCTACTACAATGAGCAGTTCTTC
TRBJ2-3	.	TRBV7-3	.	CASSLNGGVDTQYF	TGTGCCAGCAGCTTAAACGGAGGGGTGGATACGCAGTATTTT
TRBJ1-2	.	TRBV28	.	CASSLRGDNFNYGYTF	TGTGCCAGCAGTTTGAGAGGGGACAACTTTAACTATGGCTACACCTTC
TRBJ1-2	.	TRBV20-1	.	CSASQVGSYGYTF	TGCAGTGCTAGTCAGGTCGGAAGCTATGGCTACACCTTC
TRBJ2-5	.	TRBV12-3/TRBV12-4	.	CASSLRAIGETQYF	TGTGCCAGCAGTTTAAGGGCCATTGGAGAGACCCAGTACTTC
TRBJ1-2	.	TRBV24-1	.	CATSDATYGYTF	TGTGCCACCAGTGATGCCACCTATGGCTACACCTTC
TRBJ2-7	few	TRBV28	.	CASRTAYYEQYF	TGTGCCAGCAGGACAGCATACTACGAGCAGTACTTC
TRBJ1-5	few	TRBV6-4	.	CASSTHGGSNQPQHF	TGTGCCAGCAGTACCCATGGGGGTAGCAATCAGCCCCAGCATTTT
TRBJ2-3	.	TRBV6-1	.	CASRPDFNTDTQYF	TGTGCCAGCAGACCGGACTTTAACACAGATACGCAGTATTTT
TRBJ2-6	.	TRBV7-9	.	CASSLEPGAVSGANVLTF	TGTGCCAGCAGCTTAGAACCAGGGGCCGTCTCTGGGGCCAACGTCCTGACTTTC
TRBJ2-2	.	TRBV4-1	.	CASSQGPDRRADWLFF	TGCGCCAGCAGCCAAGGGCCCGACAGGAGGGCTGATTGGCTGTTTTTT
TRBJ2-5	many	TRBV11-2	.	CASSPVQWETQYF	TGTGCCAGCAGCCCTGTACAGTGGGAGACCCAGTACTTC
TRBJ2-7	.	TRBV6-2/TRBV6-3	.	CASNYLAASGDEQYF	TGTGCCAGCAACTACTTAGCGGCCTCAGGCGACGAGCAGTACTTC
TRBJ2-3	.	TRBV4-2	.	CASSGMGDTQYF	TGTGCCAGCAGTGGCATGGGGGATACGCAGTATTTT
TRBJ2-2	.	TRBV7-9	.	CASSQDGVTIPGELFF	TGTGCCAGCAGCCAAGACGGGGTGACAATTCCCGGGGAGCTGTTTTTT
TRBJ2-2	.	TRBV24-1	.	CATSDAARRTGELFF	TGTGCCACCAGTGATGCCGCCAGAAGGACCGGGGAGCTGTTTTTT
TRBJ2-7	few	TRBV20-1	.	CSAKSVAYEQYF	TGCAGTGCTAAATCGGTCGCCTACGAGCAGTACTTC
TRBJ1-1	.	TRBV11-2	.	CASSFQGSPEAFF	TGTGCCAGCAGCTTCCAGGGGAGCCCTGAAGCTTTCTTT
TRBJ2-5	few	TRBV2	TRBD2	CASSGLAAQETQYF	TGTGCCAGCAGTGGGCTAGCGGCTCAAGAGACCCAGTACTTC
TRBJ2-3	.	TRBV2	.	CASSPSADFTDTQYF	TGTGCCAGCAGTCCTTCAGCGGATTTCACAGATACGCAGTATTTT
TRBJ2-5	few	TRBV18	.	CASSPPGTLGETQYF	TGTGCCAGCTCACCTCCAGGGACCCTCGGGGAGACCCAGTACTTC
TRBJ1-4	.	TRBV15	.	CATSSTGATNEKLFF	TGTGCCACCAGCAGCACAGGAGCAACTAATGAAAAACTGTTTTTT
TRBJ2-1	.	TRBV7-2	TRBD2	CASSLLSGSYNEQFF	TGTGCCAGCAGCCTACTGAGCGGGAGTTACAATGAGCAGTTCTTC
TRBJ2-3	.	TRBV12-3/TRBV12-4	TRBD2	CASSQGRTSGADTQYF	TGTGCCAGCAGCCAGGGGAGGACTAGCGGCGCAGATACGCAGTATTTT
TRBJ2-2	few	TRBV5-1	.	CASSLYDGELFF	TGCGCCAGCAGCCTATACGACGGGGAGCTGTTTTTT
TRBJ1-1	many	TRBV20-1	TRBD1	CSARPGQGSTEAFF	TGCAGTGCTAGACCGGGACAGGGGAGCACTGAAGCTTTCTTT
TRBJ2-2	.	TRBV3-1	.	CASSPTRPPRNTGELFF	TGTGCCAGCAGCCCGACCCGGCCTCCCCGGAACACCGGGGAGCTGTTTTTT
TRBJ1-5	many	TRBV30	TRBD1	CAWSLQGLPPQHF	TGTGCCTGGAGTCTACAGGGGTTGCCGCCCCAGCATTTT